This T cell receptor (beta chain) comes out of a study of beta chain features in type 1 diabetes. General study findings and limits: People with Type 1 diabetes carried modestly yet significantly shorter TCRB CDR3s in all four CD4+ subsets.

This clone was counted a few times. No antigen is known for it. Reverse transcription of all isolated RNA meant that expressed TCRB transcripts were sequenced. Naive, central memory and regulatory T cell samples averaged around 4 million immunoSEQ reads each. The repertoire was sequenced with immunoSEQ multiplex PCR; TCRdb's copy has only in-frame clones and lacks some. This sample has some 250,000 clones, with 11% found just once. The J segment lost 5 bases and the V segment lost 7 bases, leaving 11 bases of the junction unmatched. CDR1 and CDR2 (germline): SGHTA, FQGNSA. The CDR3 is made up of 16 amino acids. Each sorted population was over 95% pure.

This TCR came from a man in his thirties or forties with type 1 diabetes. The chain joins TRBV7-2 to TRBJ2-5, with 12 bases matching TRBD2. The sample comprised naive CD4+ T cells from blood. The CDR3 here is CASNPMLAGGLETQYF. The DNA for the CDR3 is TGTGCCAGCAACCCAATGCTAGCGGGGGGGCTGGAGACCCAGTACTTC.